This TCR beta chain came from a study of T cell responses to AZD1222 COVID-19 vaccine. Overall study findings and caveats: Across the whole spike, CD4 TCRs peaked at regions 160-218 and 743-854. The donor group comprised mostly white British people and more females; the analysis possibly underestimated clonal diversity.

Concerning this clone itself: Its antigen is undetermined.

The method was immunoSEQ multiplex PCR; TCRdb's version includes in-frame clones alone and lacks a portion of them. The sample records tens of thousands of clones, 75% to 95% being singletons. Second-dose timings of about 4 or about 12 weeks were pooled. The germline V gene encodes CDR1 MNHEY and CDR2 SVGAGI. The CDR3 sequence is 13 residues long. Trimming removed 6 bases at V and 3 bases at J, with 11 bases between. The TCR sequence derives from an adult who received the AZD1222 COVID-19 vaccine. The sequences come from peripheral blood, collected 28 days after the second AZD1222 dose. The chain combines TRBV6-5 with TRBJ1-1; maybe TRBD1 (5 bases). CDR3 sequence reads: CASRSGRDTEAFF. For the CDR3, the DNA is TGTGCCAGCAGATCGGGACGGGACACTGAAGCTTTCTTT.